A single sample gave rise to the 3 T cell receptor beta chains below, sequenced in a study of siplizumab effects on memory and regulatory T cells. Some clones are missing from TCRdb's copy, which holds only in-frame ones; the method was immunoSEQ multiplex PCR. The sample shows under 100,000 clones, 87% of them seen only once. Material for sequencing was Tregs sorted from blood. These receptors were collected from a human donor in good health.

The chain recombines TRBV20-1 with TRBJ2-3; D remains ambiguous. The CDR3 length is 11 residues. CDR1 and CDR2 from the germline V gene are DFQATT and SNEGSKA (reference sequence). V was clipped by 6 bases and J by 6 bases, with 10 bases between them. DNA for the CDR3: TGCAGTGCCTCTCTGGGGGATACGCAGTATTTT. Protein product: CSASLGDTQYF.

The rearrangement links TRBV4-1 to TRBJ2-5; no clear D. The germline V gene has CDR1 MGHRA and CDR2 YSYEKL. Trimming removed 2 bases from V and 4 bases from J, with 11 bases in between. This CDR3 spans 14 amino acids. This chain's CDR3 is CASSQTAVRETQYF. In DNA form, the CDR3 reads TGCGCCAGCAGCCAAACGGCGGTGAGAGAGACCCAGTACTTC.

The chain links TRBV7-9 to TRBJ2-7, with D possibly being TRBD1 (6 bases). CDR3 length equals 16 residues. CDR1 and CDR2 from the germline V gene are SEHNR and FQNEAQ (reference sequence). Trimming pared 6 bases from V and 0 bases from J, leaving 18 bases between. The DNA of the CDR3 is TGTGCCAGCAGTTACGGTGGACAGTCGCGCTCCTACGAGCAGTACTTC. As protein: CASSYGGQSRSYEQYF. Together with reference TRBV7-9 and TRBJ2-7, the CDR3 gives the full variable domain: DTGVSQNPRHKITKRGQNVTFRCDPISEHNRLYWYRQTLGQGPEFLTYFQNEAQLEKSRLLSDRFSAERPKGSFSTLEIQRTEQGDSAMYLCASSYGGQSRSYEQYFGPGTRLTVT.